The 27 T cell receptor beta chains listed next were all sequenced from one sample in a study of a mutant IDH1 vaccine in newly diagnosed glioma. Time point given: baseline, week 1 (first vaccination visit). Treatment noted: pre-vaccination baseline after standard-of-care therapy. Profiled with immunoSEQ multiplex PCR; TCRdb holds only in-frame clones, not every one. This table has nearly 15,000 clones, 85% to 90% appearing once. The sample consisted of PBMCs, taken from a glioma patient treated with radiotherapy, temozolomide or both. The origin of the receptors is a woman aged 40 to 50 with glioma. Some clones in this sample may be carry-over from other donors' samples.

The chain links TRBV7-2 to TRBJ2-5; 9 positions match TRBD2. This CDR3 has 13 residues. V lost 2 bases to trimming and J lost 14 bases; unmatched junction nucleotides: 9. Germline CDR1 SGHTA, CDR2 FQGNSA. The DNA for the CDR3 is TGTGCCAGCAGCTTATTGGGCCTAGCGGGACCCTACTTC. This codes for CASSLLGLAGPYF.

The chain links TRBV30 to TRBJ1-6, with unresolved D. Germline CDR1 and CDR2: GTSNPN and SVGIG (reference sequence). Trimming cost V 2 bases and J 8 bases, with 7 bases left between them. The CDR3 sequence is 12 residues long. The DNA of the CDR3 is TGTGCCTGGAGTACGTTTTATTCACCCCTCCACTTT. Its translation: CAWSTFYSPLHF.

The chain joins TRBV6-6 to TRBJ2-7; TRBD1 agrees at 8 bases. The length of the CDR3 is 14 residues. Unmatched junction bases numbered 6, after V lost 6 bases and J lost 2 bases. Germline V gives CDR1 MNHNY, CDR2 SVGAGI (reference sequence). The CDR3: CASRLDRAPYEQYF. CDR3 DNA sequence: TGTGCCAGCAGGTTGGACAGGGCCCCCTACGAGCAGTACTTC.

The chain has TRBV11-2 and TRBJ1-1, with a weak D call TRBD1 (5 bases). CDR3 length equals 15 residues. In germline, CDR1 is SGHAT, CDR2 FQNNGV. V was cut by 4 bases and J by 2 bases, with 14 bases left in between. The CDR3 reads CASSSPRDRNTEAFF. CDR3 DNA sequence: TGTGCCAGCAGCTCACCACGGGACCGTAACACTGAAGCTTTCTTT.

The genes are TRBV14 and TRBJ1-2, with D perhaps TRBD1 (5 bases). The CDR3 length is 16 residues. The germline CDR1 and CDR2 sequences are SGHDN and FVKESK. V shed 2 bases and J shed 4 bases, with 17 bases lying between them. The CDR3 sequence: CASSQQDSAPSYGYTF. The CDR3 DNA is TGTGCCAGCAGCCAACAAGACAGCGCCCCTTCCTATGGCTACACCTTC.

The chain carries TRBV5-6 and TRBJ2-7; 7 bases match TRBD1. The germline gives CDR1 SGHDT, CDR2 YYEEEE. After removal of 2 bases from V and 6 bases from J, the junction contained 8 bases not matched to a gene. This CDR3 spans 14 amino acids. The CDR3 sequence: CASSLPGQAIEQYF. The CDR3 nucleotides are TGTGCCAGCAGCTTACCAGGACAGGCCATCGAGCAGTACTTC. Based on the CDR3 plus reference TRBV5-6 and TRBJ2-7, the full variable domain is DAGVTQSPTHLIKTRGQQVTLRCSPKSGHDTVSWYQQALGQGPQFIFQYYEEEERQRGNFPDRFSGHQFPNYSSELNVNALLLGDSALYLCASSLPGQAIEQYFGPGTRLTVT.

The chain couples TRBV7-2 to TRBJ2-2; no clear D gene. With 1 base removed from V and 8 bases from J, the gap between germline ends came to 8 bases. Germline assignment: CDR1 SGHTA and CDR2 FQGNSA. The CDR3 spans 13 residues. The CDR3: CASSLVLGGELFF. The CDR3, as DNA: TGTGCCAGCAGCTTAGTTCTTGGGGGGGAGCTGTTTTTT.

This rearrangement joins TRBV6-6 to TRBJ1-2, with unresolved D. Germline assignment: CDR1 MNHNY and CDR2 SVGAGI (reference sequence). The CDR3 has 13 residues. The ends were cut back, 2 bases at V and 1 base at J, with 5 bases in the middle. This chain's CDR3 is CASSYGVNYGYTF. CDR3 in DNA: TGTGCCAGCAGTTACGGGGTTAACTATGGCTACACCTTC.

A single count supports this clone. V is TRBV7-9 and J is TRBJ2-5; TRBD2 is a possible D gene (5 bases). CDR3 length equals 12 residues. V shed 1 base and J shed 9 bases, with 9 bases lying between them. Per germline, CDR1 SEHNR and CDR2 FQNEAQ (reference sequence). In DNA, the CDR3 is TGTGCCAGCAGCTTAGATCCGCGGGCCCAGTACTTC. It translates to CASSLDPRAQYF.

This chain connects TRBV7-9 to TRBJ2-3, with 11 bases identical to TRBD2. This CDR3 region has 16 residues. The germline V gene has CDR1 SEHNR and CDR2 FQNEAQ (reference sequence). V shed 8 bases, J shed 4 bases, and the junction held 11 bases outside the gene matches. For the CDR3, the DNA is TGTGCCAGCCGATCGATGCTAGCGGGGGGCCCAGATACGCAGTATTTT. Translation: CASRSMLAGGPDTQYF.

The chain recombines TRBV6-5 with TRBJ1-5, with 7 bases that match TRBD1. Germline values: CDR1 MNHEY, CDR2 SVGAGI. The V and J ends lost 5 bases and 7 bases, in that order; junction bases with no gene match: 8. The CDR3 loop spans 14 amino acids. The CDR3 here is CASSPRDSRQPQHF. The DNA of the CDR3 is TGTGCCAGCAGTCCGCGGGACAGTCGGCAGCCCCAGCATTTT.

The chain recombines TRBV4-1 with TRBJ2-7; D remains ambiguous. The CDR3 contains 13 residues. Germline V gene sequence: CDR1 MGHRA, CDR2 YSYEKL. Trimming stripped 1 base from V and 1 base from J, with 5 bases between. The CDR3 sequence: CASSQGKSYEQYF. The DNA for the CDR3 is TGCGCCAGCAGCCAAGGGAAATCCTACGAGCAGTACTTC.

This clone was detected once. The sample holds other DNA sequences that translate to the same CDR3. The chain has TRBV2 and TRBJ2-5; perhaps TRBD1 as D (5 bases). Germline V gene data show CDR1 as SNHLY and CDR2 as FYNNEI. This CDR3 region has 13 residues. Trimming cost V 2 bases and J 5 bases, with 9 bases left between them. The CDR3 sequence: CASSEQGRETQYF. CDR3 DNA: TGTGCCAGCAGTGAACAGGGTAGGGAGACCCAGTACTTC.

This rearrangement joins TRBV28 to TRBJ1-5; weak D call: TRBD1 (5 bases). The germline V gene encodes CDR1 MDHEN and CDR2 SYDVKM. Trimming stripped 6 bases from V and 5 bases from J, with 11 bases between. The length of the CDR3 is 13 residues. Here the CDR3 reads CASSGDGYQPQHF. CDR3 in DNA: TGTGCCAGCAGCGGGGACGGTTATCAGCCCCAGCATTTT. The variable domain in full, completed from reference TRBV28 and TRBJ1-5, reads DVKVTQSSRYLVKRTGEKVFLECVQDMDHENMFWYRQDPGLGLRLIYFSYDVKMKEKGDIPEGYSVSREKKERFSLILESASTNQTSMYLCASSGDGYQPQHFGDGTRLSIL.

The chain recombines TRBV11-2 with TRBJ2-7, with 9 bases aligning to TRBD2. V shed 2 bases and J 5 bases; nucleotides not matched to a gene: 4. The germline gives CDR1 SGHAT, CDR2 FQNNGV. The CDR3 sequence is 14 residues long. The CDR3: CASSLQAGGNEQYF. CDR3 in DNA: TGTGCCAGCAGCTTACAAGCGGGAGGTAACGAGCAGTACTTC.

The gene calls are TRBV5-1 and TRBJ1-6, with D maybe TRBD1 (6 bases). V lost 0 bases and J 5 bases, leaving 6 bases between the germline ends. The CDR3 runs to 14 residues. Germline V lookup: CDR1 SGHRS, CDR2 YFSETQ. CDR3 residues: CASSLDRDNSPLHF. CDR3 nucleotide sequence: TGCGCCAGCAGCTTGGACAGGGATAATTCACCCCTCCACTTT.

The chain links TRBV5-1 to TRBJ2-5; D possibly uses TRBD1 or TRBD2 (5 bases each). The CDR3 totals 18 residues. Germline CDR1 and CDR2: SGHRS and YFSETQ. The V gene lost 4 bases and the J gene lost 3 bases, with 25 bases spanning the gap. The DNA for the CDR3 is TGCGCCAGCAGCAGGGGAAGCGGATCCCCCGTAAGGGAAGAGACCCAGTACTTC. Residues: CASSRGSGSPVREETQYF.

The chain combines TRBV10-2 with TRBJ1-1; D gene uncertain. Germline CDR1 WSHSY, CDR2 SAAADI. The CDR3 runs to 15 residues. Trimming left V 6 bases short and J 0 bases short, with 14 bases between. The CDR3 protein is CASSEGQIMNTEAFF. DNA for the CDR3: TGCGCCAGCAGCGAAGGCCAGATTATGAACACTGAAGCTTTCTTT.

The rearrangement links TRBV10-1 to TRBJ1-2; tentatively, D is TRBD1 (5 bases). Deletions cut 8 bases from V and 4 bases from J, with 11 bases between. CDR1 WNHNN and CDR2 SYGVQD come from the germline V gene (reference sequence). There are 12 residues in the CDR3. The CDR3, as DNA: TGCGCCAGCGGGGCAGGTCCCTATGGCTACACCTTC. Protein sequence: CASGAGPYGYTF.

V gene TRBV19 combines with J gene TRBJ1-1; D unresolved. The V and J ends lost 5 bases and 1 base respectively, with 14 bases between them. Per germline, CDR1 LNHDA and CDR2 SQIVND (reference sequence). The CDR3 length is 15 residues. CDR3 coding DNA: TGTGCCAGTAGTTCCCGCCGGCATGGGAACACTGAAGCTTTCTTT. Translated: CASSSRRHGNTEAFF.

Concerning this clone: Germline is not matched at one junction end, which may reflect a read error. V gene TRBV10-3 combines with J gene TRBJ1-1, with D perhaps TRBD1 (5 bases). This CDR3 has 15 residues. Germline loops: CDR1 ENHRY, CDR2 SYGVKD. CDR3 amino acids: CATSDGGGRVTEAFF. CDR3 nucleotides: TGTGCCACCAGTGACGGGGGGGGGAGGGTCACTGAAGCTTTCTTT.

The V call is TRBV14, the J call TRBJ1-5; D is ambiguous. The CDR3 extends over 18 amino acids. Germline CDR1 and CDR2: SGHDN and FVKESK. Trimming cost V 0 bases and J 0 bases, with 15 bases left between them. The CDR3 is CASSQDIRTVYSNQPQHF. The CDR3 nucleotides read TGTGCCAGCAGCCAAGATATAAGGACCGTGTATAGCAATCAGCCCCAGCATTTT.

The rearrangement uses TRBV18 and TRBJ2-3; 11 nucleotides line up with TRBD2. CDR1 and CDR2 (germline): KGHSH, LQKENI. The CDR3 length is 15 residues. V gave up 6 bases and J gave up 2 bases; unmatched junction bases: 4. The CDR3 protein is CASSSGLAVTDTQYF. The CDR3 coding sequence is TGTGCCAGCTCGTCGGGACTAGCGGTCACAGATACGCAGTATTTT.

CDR3 nucleotides: TGTGCCAGCAGTTTACCAATGGGGACTAGTGGGTTCTACGAGCAGTACTTC. Its translation is CASSLPMGTSGFYEQYF. The chain has TRBV28 and TRBJ2-7; 8 positions match TRBD2. From germline, CDR1 is MDHEN and CDR2 SYDVKM. The CDR3 spans 17 residues. V shed 2 bases, J shed 3 bases, and the junction held 12 bases outside the gene matches.

The chain employs TRBV7-9 and TRBJ2-3; D is possibly TRBD2 (6 bases). Trimming shortened V by 3 bases and J by 10 bases, and 23 bases separated the two germline ends. Germline V gene sequence: CDR1 SEHNR, CDR2 FQNEAQ (reference sequence). The CDR3 consists of 16 residues. CDR3 sequence reads: CASSFILTGADGAQYF. CDR3 nucleotides: TGTGCCAGCAGCTTTATCCTGACGGGAGCGGACGGGGCGCAGTATTTT.

The rearrangement uses TRBV18 and TRBJ2-1; 10 bases are shared with TRBD2. This CDR3 has 18 amino acids. The V gene end was trimmed by 3 bases and the J gene end by 0 bases; junction bases not matched to a gene: 8. In germline, CDR1 is KGHSH, CDR2 LQKENI. The CDR3 sequence is CASSPITSGDSSYNEQFF. For the CDR3, the DNA is TGTGCCAGCTCACCGATAACTAGCGGGGATAGCTCCTACAATGAGCAGTTCTTC.

V and J are TRBV29-1 and TRBJ2-5; D is possibly TRBD1 (5 bases). V lost 0 bases, J lost 1 base, and 9 bases lay in between. Germline V gene lookup returns CDR1 SQVTM and CDR2 ANQGSEA. CDR3 length: 14 residues. CDR3 sequence (DNA): TGCAGCGTTGAAGAAATTAGGGGCCAAGAGACCCAGTACTTC. The encoded protein is CSVEEIRGQETQYF. The variable domain in full, completed from reference TRBV29-1 and TRBJ2-5, reads SAVISQKPSRDICQRGTSLTIQCQVDSQVTMMFWYRQQPGQSLTLIATANQGSEATYESGFVIDKFPISRPNLTFSTLTVSNMSPEDSSIYLCSVEEIRGQETQYFGPGTRLLVL.